These 17 T cell receptor beta chains share one sample of origin, sequenced in a study of cytomegalovirus exposure and HLA in healthy donors. The PCR was carried out with 60 Vbeta primers and 13 Jbeta primers. This table comes from immunoSEQ multiplex PCR, and its TCRdb copy is limited to in-frame clones, with some not included. The data hold under 200,000 clones, with approximately 80% observed a single time. Source material: PBMCs. The source is a woman aged 50 to 60 in good health and CMV-seronegative.

J is TRBJ1-6 and V is TRBV2; 9 positions match TRBD1. This CDR3 is 15 amino acids long. J was trimmed by 9 bases and V by 3 bases; bases with no gene match: 6. CDR1 is SNHLY and CDR2 is FYNNEI in the germline V gene. The CDR3 DNA is TGTGCCAGCAGTGAGGTGCCGGGACAGGGTTCACCCCTCCACTTT. It translates to CASSEVPGQGSPLHF. The variable domain in full, completed from reference TRBV2 and TRBJ1-6, reads EPEVTQTPSHQVTQMGQEVILRCVPISNHLYFYWYRQILGQKVEFLVSFYNNEISEKSEIFDDQFSVERPDGSNFTLKIRSTKLEDSAMYFCASSEVPGQGSPLHFGNGTRLTVT.

J is TRBJ2-7 and V is TRBV28; D not certain. Germline values: CDR1 MDHEN, CDR2 SYDVKM. The CDR3 consists of 15 residues. The V end was cut by 8 bases, the J end by 3 bases, with 20 bases between. The CDR3 nucleotides are TGTGCCAGCCGCCTTGAGTCTGAGATAATCTACGAGCAGTACTTC. It encodes CASRLESEIIYEQYF.

V and J are TRBV4-1 and TRBJ1-2; weak D call: TRBD1 (5 bases). The V end lost 1 base, the J end lost 4 bases, and 13 bases lay between the germline ends. The V gene's germline CDR1 is MGHRA and CDR2 YSYEKL. The CDR3 covers 15 residues. The CDR3 coding sequence is TGCGCCAGCAGCCAAGCGGGGGAGGGGATCTATGGCTACACCTTC. This sequence encodes CASSQAGEGIYGYTF.

This clone was seen only a few times. J is TRBJ2-5 and V is TRBV11-2; D call uncertain. The CDR3 is 13 amino acids. V shed 2 bases and J shed 2 bases, with 6 bases lying between them. CDR1 is SGHAT and CDR2 is FQNNGV in the germline V gene. The CDR3: CASSLITQETQYF. The CDR3 DNA reads TGTGCCAGCAGCTTAATAACTCAAGAGACCCAGTACTTC.

The chain carries TRBV6-6 and TRBJ2-4, with TRBD2 matching 10 bases. Looked up from germline, CDR1 is MNHNY and CDR2 is SVGAGI (reference sequence). CDR3 length: 15 residues. The V gene end was trimmed by 7 bases and the J gene end by 0 bases; junction bases not matched to a gene: 3. In nucleotides, the CDR3 is TGTGCCAGCAATGGACTAGCGGTAGCCAAAAACATTCAGTACTTC. Its protein product is CASNGLAVAKNIQYF.

The rearrangement joins TRBV29-1 to TRBJ1-2; 9 nucleotides match TRBD1. The length of the CDR3 is 11 residues. V lost 8 bases and J lost 6; bases outside the gene matches: 4. Germline assignment: CDR1 SQVTM and CDR2 ANQGSEA. In nucleotides, the CDR3 is TGCAGCATACACAGGGGGCATGGCTACACCTTC. Its translation: CSIHRGHGYTF.

The rearrangement links TRBV5-1 to TRBJ1-4; 9 nucleotides align to TRBD1. V lost 2 bases and J lost 5; bases outside the gene matches: 1. Looked up from germline, CDR1 is SGHRS and CDR2 is YFSETQ. This CDR3 comprises 14 residues. CDR3 sequence reads: CASSLQGANEKLFF. CDR3 nucleotides: TGCGCCAGCAGCTTACAGGGGGCGAATGAAAAACTGTTTTTT.

The chain carries TRBV7-2 and TRBJ2-3; a possible D gene is TRBD1 (5 bases). The V gene's germline CDR1 is SGHTA and CDR2 FQGNSA. This CDR3 region has 15 residues. Trimming pared 4 bases from V and 3 bases from J, leaving 14 bases between. CDR3 region: CASSSDIARTDTQYF. The CDR3, as DNA: TGTGCCAGCAGCTCGGACATCGCGCGTACAGATACGCAGTATTTT.

The chain has TRBV7-9 and TRBJ2-6; D may be TRBD2 (5 bases). The germline V gene encodes CDR1 SEHNR and CDR2 FQNEAQ (reference sequence). The CDR3 has 15 residues. V was clipped by 1 base and J by 2 bases, with 6 bases between them. The CDR3 is CASSLVGAGANVLTF. The CDR3 region has the DNA TGTGCCAGCAGCTTAGTCGGGGCTGGGGCCAACGTCCTGACTTTC.

The chain employs TRBV11-2 and TRBJ2-7; no reliable D call. CDR1 and CDR2 (germline): SGHAT, FQNNGV. The CDR3 sequence is 14 residues long. Trimming shortened V by 0 bases and J by 0 bases, and 6 bases separated the two germline ends. CDR3 loop: CASSLDRSSYEQYF. For the CDR3, the DNA is TGTGCCAGCAGCTTAGATAGGAGCTCCTACGAGCAGTACTTC. The full variable domain, with the rest looked up from reference TRBV11-2 and TRBJ2-7, is EAGVAQSPRYKIIEKRQSVAFWCNPISGHATLYWYQQILGQGPKLLIQFQNNGVVDDSQLPKDRFSAERLKGVDSTLKIQPAKLEDSAVYLCASSLDRSSYEQYFGPGTRLTVT.

The V call is TRBV5-1, the J call TRBJ2-1; 9 positions match TRBD2. The germline gives CDR1 SGHRS, CDR2 YFSETQ. The V and J ends lost 3 bases and 6 bases, in that order; junction bases with no gene match: 13. CDR3 length: 17 residues. The CDR3 nucleotides are TGCGCCAGCAGCTCGCCTCAGGGACTAGCCCCCGGCAATGAGCAGTTCTTC. As protein: CASSSPQGLAPGNEQFF.

The genes are TRBV28 and TRBJ1-4; D remains unclear. CDR3 length: 12 residues. V was pared by 6 bases and J by 6 bases, with 8 bases between. Per germline, CDR1 MDHEN and CDR2 SYDVKM. CDR3 amino acids: CASRGHDEKLFF. The CDR3 region has the DNA TGTGCCAGCAGGGGCCACGATGAAAAACTGTTTTTT.

The chain uses TRBV5-1 and TRBJ2-2; 11 bases are a match to TRBD2. J lost 5 bases, V lost 0 bases, and 6 bases had no gene match. Per germline, CDR1 SGHRS and CDR2 YFSETQ. The length of the CDR3 is 17 residues. The CDR3 sequence is CASSLATSGSETGELFF. CDR3 coding DNA: TGCGCCAGCAGCTTGGCCACTAGCGGGAGTGAGACCGGGGAGCTGTTTTTT.

V gene TRBV5-4 combines with J gene TRBJ2-3; 8 bases are shared with TRBD2. Per germline, CDR1 SGHNT and CDR2 YYREEE (reference sequence). This CDR3 contains 16 residues. V gave up 3 bases and J gave up 0 bases; unmatched junction bases: 6. The CDR3 DNA sequence: TGTGCCAGCAGCTCTCAAGCGGGGGATAGCACAGATACGCAGTATTTT. It is translated as CASSSQAGDSTDTQYF.

The chain joins TRBV4-3 to TRBJ1-2; the D gene is possibly TRBD1 (6 bases). CDR3 length equals 15 residues. The V gene lost 2 bases and the J gene lost 0 bases, with 10 bases spanning the gap. The germline CDR1 and CDR2 sequences are LGHNA and YSLEER. CDR3 residues: CASSQSRQANYGYTF. CDR3 DNA: TGCGCCAGCAGCCAATCAAGACAGGCTAACTATGGCTACACCTTC.

The CDR3 is CASSQDRTSGGAVSEQFF. The CDR3, as DNA: TGCGCCAGCAGCCAAGATAGGACTAGCGGGGGGGCCGTAAGTGAGCAGTTCTTC. The rearrangement joins TRBV4-1 to TRBJ2-1; 15 bases are a match to TRBD2. From germline, CDR1 is MGHRA and CDR2 YSYEKL. V lost 0 bases and J lost 9; bases outside the gene matches: 9. The CDR3 is made up of 18 amino acids.

The V call is TRBV5-8, the J call TRBJ2-5, with TRBD1 matching 10 bases. The CDR3 contains 17 residues. The J segment lost 5 bases and the V segment lost 0 bases, leaving 10 bases of the junction unmatched. The germline CDR1 and CDR2 sequences are SGHTS and YDEGEE. For the CDR3, the DNA is TGTGCCAGCAGCTTGGCAGGGGACAGGGGAGTGCGGGAGACCCAGTACTTC. Translation gives CASSLAGDRGVRETQYF.